This entry describes one T cell receptor beta chain. Its target is unknown. The sample belongs to a study of vaccination effects on CD4 cells after COVID-19. The CDR3 consists of 16 residues. The junction had 5 bases not matched to a gene; V was cut back by 2 bases and J by 2 bases. Germline V gene sequence: CDR1 KGHDR, CDR2 SFDVKD. The method was immunoSEQ multiplex PCR; TCRdb's version includes in-frame clones alone and lacks a portion of them. The data contain tens of thousands of clones, approximately 71% of them singletons. ViraFEST used viral peptide pools to expand antigen-specific CD4+ T cells before sequencing. CD4+ T cell isolation took place after 10 days of culture. Each vaccine recipient was nucleocapsid antibody negative and had no prior SARS-CoV-2 infection.

The source was CD4+ T cells from PBMCs cultured with HCoV-OC43 spike peptides, collected before COVID-19 vaccination. Subset defined: HCoV-OC43 spike overlapping peptide pool stimulation. The chain recombines TRBV24-1 with TRBJ2-1; 7 bases fit TRBD1. This TCR was sampled from a human donor who received a COVID-19 vaccine. The CDR3 is CATSDSGTETYNEQFF. In DNA, the CDR3 is TGTGCCACCAGTGATTCGGGGACAGAGACCTACAATGAGCAGTTCTTC.